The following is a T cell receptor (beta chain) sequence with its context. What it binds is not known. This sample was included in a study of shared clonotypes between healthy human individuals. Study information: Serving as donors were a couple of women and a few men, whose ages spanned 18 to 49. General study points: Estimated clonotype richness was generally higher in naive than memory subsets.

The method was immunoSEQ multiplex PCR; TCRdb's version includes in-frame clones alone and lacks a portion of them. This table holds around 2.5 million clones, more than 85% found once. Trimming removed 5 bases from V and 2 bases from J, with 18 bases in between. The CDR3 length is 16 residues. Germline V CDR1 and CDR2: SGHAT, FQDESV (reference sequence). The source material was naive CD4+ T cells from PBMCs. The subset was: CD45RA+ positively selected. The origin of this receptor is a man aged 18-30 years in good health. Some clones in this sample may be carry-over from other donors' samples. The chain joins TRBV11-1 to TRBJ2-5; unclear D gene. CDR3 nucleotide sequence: TGTGCCAGCAGCCCCGACCGTACAGCCCAGCAAGAGACCCAGTACTTC. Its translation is CASSPDRTAQQETQYF.